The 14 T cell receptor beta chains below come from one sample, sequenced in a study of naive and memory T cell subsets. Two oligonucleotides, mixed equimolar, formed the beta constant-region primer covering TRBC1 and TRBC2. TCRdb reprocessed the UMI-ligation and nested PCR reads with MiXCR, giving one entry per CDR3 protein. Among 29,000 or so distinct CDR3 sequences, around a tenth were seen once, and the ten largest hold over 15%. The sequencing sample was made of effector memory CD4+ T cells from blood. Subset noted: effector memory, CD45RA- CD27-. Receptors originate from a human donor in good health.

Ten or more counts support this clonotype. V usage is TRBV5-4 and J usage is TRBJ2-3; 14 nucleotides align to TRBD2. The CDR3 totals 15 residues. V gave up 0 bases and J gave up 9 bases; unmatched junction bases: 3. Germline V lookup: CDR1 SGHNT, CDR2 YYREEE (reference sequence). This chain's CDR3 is CASSLAGTSGRTQYF. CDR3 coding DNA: TGTGCCAGCAGCTTGGCCGGGACTAGCGGGAGAACGCAGTATTTT.

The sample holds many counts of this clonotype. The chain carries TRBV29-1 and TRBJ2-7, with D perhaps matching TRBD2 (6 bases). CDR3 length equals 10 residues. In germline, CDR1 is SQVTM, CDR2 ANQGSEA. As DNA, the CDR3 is TGCAGAATGCGGGGCAGGGAGCAGTACTTC. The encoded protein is CRMRGREQYF.

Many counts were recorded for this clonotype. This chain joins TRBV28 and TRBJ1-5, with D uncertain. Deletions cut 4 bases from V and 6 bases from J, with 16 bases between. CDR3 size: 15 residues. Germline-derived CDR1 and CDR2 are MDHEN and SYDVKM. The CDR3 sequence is CASSSPPGVGQPQHF. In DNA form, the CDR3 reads TGTGCCAGCAGTTCACCCCCCGGGGTAGGTCAGCCCCAGCATTTT.

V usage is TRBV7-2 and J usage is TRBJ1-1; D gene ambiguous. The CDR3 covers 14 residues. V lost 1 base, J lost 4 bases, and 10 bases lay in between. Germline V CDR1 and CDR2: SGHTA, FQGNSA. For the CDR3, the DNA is TGTGCCAGCAGCTTAGTTTCAGGTGGCACTGAAGCTTTCTTT. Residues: CASSLVSGGTEAFF.

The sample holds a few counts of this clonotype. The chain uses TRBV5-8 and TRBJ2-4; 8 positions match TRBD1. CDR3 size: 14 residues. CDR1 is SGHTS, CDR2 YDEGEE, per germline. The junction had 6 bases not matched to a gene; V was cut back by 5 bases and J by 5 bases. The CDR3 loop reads CASRSRGQENIQYF. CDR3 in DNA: TGTGCCAGCAGATCGCGGGGACAGGAAAACATTCAGTACTTC.

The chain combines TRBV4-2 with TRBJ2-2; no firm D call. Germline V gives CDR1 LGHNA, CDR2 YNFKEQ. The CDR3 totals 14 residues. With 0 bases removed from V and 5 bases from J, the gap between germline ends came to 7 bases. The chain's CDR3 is CASSQDWRTGELFF. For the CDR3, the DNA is TGTGCCAGCAGCCAAGATTGGCGAACCGGGGAGCTGTTTTTT.

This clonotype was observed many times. CDR3 nucleotide sequence: TGTGCCAAAGCGCCAGCTGGAAACACCATATATTTT. Protein product: CAKAPAGNTIYF. The chain uses TRBV5-3 and TRBJ1-3; D is unresolved. TRBV5-3 is classed as an ORF, of uncertain function. V lost 9 bases and J 2 bases, leaving 9 bases between the germline ends. The CDR3 has 12 amino acids.

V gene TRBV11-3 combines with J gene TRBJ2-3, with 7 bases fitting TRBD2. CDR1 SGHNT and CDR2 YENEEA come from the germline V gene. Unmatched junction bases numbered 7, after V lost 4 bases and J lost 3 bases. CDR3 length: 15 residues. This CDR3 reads CASSSSGTWTDTQYF. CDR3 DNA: TGTGCCAGCAGCTCGAGCGGGACCTGGACAGATACGCAGTATTTT.

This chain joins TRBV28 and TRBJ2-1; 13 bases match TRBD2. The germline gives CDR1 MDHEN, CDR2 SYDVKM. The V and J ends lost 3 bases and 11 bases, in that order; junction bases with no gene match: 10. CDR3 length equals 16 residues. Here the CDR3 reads CASSLSGQGLAGKQFF. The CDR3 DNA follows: TGTGCCAGCAGTTTGTCCGGTCAGGGACTAGCGGGGAAGCAGTTCTTC.

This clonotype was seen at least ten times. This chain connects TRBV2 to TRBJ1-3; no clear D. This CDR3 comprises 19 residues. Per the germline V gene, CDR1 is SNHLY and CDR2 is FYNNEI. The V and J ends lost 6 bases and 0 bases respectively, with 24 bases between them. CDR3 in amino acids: CASRRDSPGRSGSGNTIYF. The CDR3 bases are TGTGCCAGCAGGAGGGATTCGCCCGGTCGGTCAGGCTCTGGAAACACCATATATTTT.

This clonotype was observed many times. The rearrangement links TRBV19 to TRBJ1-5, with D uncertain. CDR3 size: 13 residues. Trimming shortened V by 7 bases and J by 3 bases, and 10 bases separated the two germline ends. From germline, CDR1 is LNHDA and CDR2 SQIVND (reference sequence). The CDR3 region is CASTWELNQPQHF. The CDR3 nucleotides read TGTGCCAGTACTTGGGAGCTCAATCAGCCCCAGCATTTT.

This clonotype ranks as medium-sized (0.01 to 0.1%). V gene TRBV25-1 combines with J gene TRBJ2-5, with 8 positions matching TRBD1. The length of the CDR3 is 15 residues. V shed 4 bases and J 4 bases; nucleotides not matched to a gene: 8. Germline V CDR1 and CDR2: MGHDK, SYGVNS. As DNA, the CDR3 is TGTGCCAGCAGTGGCTACAGGGGGAAAGGAGAGACCCAGTACTTC. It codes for CASSGYRGKGETQYF.

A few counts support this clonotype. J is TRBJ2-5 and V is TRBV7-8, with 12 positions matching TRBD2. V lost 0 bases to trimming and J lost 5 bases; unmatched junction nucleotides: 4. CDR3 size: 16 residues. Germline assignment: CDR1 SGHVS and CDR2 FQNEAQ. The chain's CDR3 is CASSLAGTSGSETQYF. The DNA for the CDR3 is TGTGCCAGCAGCTTAGCGGGGACTAGCGGGTCGGAGACCCAGTACTTC.

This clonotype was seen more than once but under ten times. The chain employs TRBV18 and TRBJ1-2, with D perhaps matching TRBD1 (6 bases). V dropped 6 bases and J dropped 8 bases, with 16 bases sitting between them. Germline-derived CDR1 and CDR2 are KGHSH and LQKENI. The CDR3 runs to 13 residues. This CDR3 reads CASSPDRSLGYTF. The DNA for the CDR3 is TGTGCCAGCTCGCCGGACAGAAGTCTGGGCTACACCTTC.